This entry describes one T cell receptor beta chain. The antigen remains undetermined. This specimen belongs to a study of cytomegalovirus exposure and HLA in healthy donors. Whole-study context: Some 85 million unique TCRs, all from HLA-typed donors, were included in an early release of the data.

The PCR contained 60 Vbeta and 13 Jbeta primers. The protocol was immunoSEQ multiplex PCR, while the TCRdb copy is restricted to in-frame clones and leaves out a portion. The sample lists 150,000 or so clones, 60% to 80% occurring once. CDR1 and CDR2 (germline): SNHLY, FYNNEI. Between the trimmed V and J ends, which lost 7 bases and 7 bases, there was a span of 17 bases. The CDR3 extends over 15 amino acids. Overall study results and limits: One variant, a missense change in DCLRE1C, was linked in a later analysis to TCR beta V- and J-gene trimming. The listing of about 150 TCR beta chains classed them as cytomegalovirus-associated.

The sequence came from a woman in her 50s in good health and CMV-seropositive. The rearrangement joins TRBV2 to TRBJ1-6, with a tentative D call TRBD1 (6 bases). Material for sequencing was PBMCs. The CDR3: CASTVQGGGNSPLHF. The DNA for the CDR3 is TGTGCCAGCACCGTACAGGGAGGGGGAAATTCACCCCTCCACTTT. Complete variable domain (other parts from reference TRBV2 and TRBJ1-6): EPEVTQTPSHQVTQMGQEVILRCVPISNHLYFYWYRQILGQKVEFLVSFYNNEISEKSEIFDDQFSVERPDGSNFTLKIRSTKLEDSAMYFCASTVQGGGNSPLHFGNGTRLTVT.